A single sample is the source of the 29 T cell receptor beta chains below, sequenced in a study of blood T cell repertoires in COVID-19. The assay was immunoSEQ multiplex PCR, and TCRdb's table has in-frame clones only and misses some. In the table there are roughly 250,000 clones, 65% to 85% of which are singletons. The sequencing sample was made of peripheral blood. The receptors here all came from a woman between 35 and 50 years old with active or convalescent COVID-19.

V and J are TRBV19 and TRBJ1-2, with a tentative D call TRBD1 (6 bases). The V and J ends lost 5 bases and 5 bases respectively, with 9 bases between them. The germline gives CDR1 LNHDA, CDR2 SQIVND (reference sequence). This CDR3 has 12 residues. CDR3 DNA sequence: TGTGCCAGTAGTCTTGGGACATATGGCTACACCTTC. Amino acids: CASSLGTYGYTF.

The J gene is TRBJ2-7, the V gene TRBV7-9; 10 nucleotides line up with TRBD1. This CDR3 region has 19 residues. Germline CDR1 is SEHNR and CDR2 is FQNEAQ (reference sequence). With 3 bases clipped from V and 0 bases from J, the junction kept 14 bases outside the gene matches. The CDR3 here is CASSFWGGTGDAASYEQYF. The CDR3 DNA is TGTGCCAGCAGCTTCTGGGGCGGGACAGGGGACGCCGCCTCCTACGAGCAGTACTTC.

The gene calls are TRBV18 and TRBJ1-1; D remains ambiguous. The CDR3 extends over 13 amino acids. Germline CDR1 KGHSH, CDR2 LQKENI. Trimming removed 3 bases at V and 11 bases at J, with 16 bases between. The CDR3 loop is CASSPGWVGRAFF. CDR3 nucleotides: TGTGCCAGCTCACCCGGCTGGGTGGGGAGGGCTTTCTTT.

CDR3 in amino acids: CASSYSWQAESGPQHF. DNA for the CDR3: TGTGCCAGCAGTTACTCGTGGCAGGCCGAATCAGGGCCCCAGCATTTT. The rearrangement joins TRBV6-6 to TRBJ1-5; D remains ambiguous. The CDR3 is made up of 16 amino acids. Germline assignment: CDR1 MNHNY and CDR2 SVGAGI (reference sequence). The V end lost 0 bases, the J end lost 9 bases, and 18 bases lay between the germline ends.

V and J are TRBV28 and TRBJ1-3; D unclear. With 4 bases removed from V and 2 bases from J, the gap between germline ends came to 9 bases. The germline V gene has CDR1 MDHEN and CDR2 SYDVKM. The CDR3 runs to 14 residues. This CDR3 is CASSWTGTGNTIYF. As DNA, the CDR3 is TGTGCCAGCAGTTGGACTGGGACTGGAAACACCATATATTTT.

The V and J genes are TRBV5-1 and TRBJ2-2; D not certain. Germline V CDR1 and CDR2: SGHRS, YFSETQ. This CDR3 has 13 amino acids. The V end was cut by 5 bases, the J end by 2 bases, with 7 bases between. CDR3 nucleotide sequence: TGCGCCAGCAGTGGAGTAAACACCGGGGAGCTGTTTTTT. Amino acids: CASSGVNTGELFF.

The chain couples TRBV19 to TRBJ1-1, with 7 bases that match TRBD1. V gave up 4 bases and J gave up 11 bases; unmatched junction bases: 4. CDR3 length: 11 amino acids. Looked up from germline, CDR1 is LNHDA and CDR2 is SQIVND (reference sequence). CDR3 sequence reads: CASSNDRDAFF. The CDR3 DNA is TGTGCCAGTAGTAACGACAGGGATGCTTTCTTT.

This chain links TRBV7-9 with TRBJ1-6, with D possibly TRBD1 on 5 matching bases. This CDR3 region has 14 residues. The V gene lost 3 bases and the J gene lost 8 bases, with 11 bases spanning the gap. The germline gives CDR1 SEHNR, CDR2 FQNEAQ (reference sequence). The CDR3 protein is CASSFGGRDSPLHF. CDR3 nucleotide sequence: TGTGCCAGCAGCTTCGGGGGGAGGGATTCACCCCTCCACTTT.

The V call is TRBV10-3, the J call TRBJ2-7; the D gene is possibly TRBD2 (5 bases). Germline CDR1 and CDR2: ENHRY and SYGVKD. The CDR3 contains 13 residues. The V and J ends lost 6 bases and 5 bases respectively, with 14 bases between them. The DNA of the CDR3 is TGTGCCATCAGGGGCTCCCCTAGCAACGAGCAGTACGTC. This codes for CAIRGSPSNEQYV.

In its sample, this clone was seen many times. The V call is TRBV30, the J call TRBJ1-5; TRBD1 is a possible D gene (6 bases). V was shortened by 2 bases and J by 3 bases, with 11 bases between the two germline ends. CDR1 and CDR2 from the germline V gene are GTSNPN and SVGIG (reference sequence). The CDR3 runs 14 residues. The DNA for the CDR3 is TGTGCCTGGAGTAAGGACAGCAACAATCAGCCCCAGCATTTT. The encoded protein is CAWSKDSNNQPQHF.

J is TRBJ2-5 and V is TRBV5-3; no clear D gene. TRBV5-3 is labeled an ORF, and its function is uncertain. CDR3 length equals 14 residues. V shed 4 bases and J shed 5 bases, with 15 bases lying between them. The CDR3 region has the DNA TGTGCCAGAAGCCTGACGCCGGTCGGGGAGACCCAGTACTTC. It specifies CARSLTPVGETQYF.

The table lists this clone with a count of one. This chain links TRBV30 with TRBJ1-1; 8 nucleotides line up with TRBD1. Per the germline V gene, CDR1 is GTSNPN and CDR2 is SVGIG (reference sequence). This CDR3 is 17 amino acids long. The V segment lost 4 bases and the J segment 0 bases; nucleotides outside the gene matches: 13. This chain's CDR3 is CAWMRRSDRVLNTEAFF. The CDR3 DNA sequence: TGTGCCTGGATGCGCCGGTCGGACAGGGTATTGAACACTGAAGCTTTCTTT.

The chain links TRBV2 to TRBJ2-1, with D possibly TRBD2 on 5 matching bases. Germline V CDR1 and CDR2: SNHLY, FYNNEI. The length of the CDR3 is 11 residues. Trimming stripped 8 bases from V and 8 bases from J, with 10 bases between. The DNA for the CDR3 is TGTGCCAGCCCCACTAGTTATGAGCAGTTCTTC. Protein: CASPTSYEQFF.

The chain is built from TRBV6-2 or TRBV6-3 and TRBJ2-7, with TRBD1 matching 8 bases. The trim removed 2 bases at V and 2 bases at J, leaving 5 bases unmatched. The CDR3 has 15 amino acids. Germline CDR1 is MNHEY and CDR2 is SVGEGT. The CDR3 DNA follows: TGTGCCAGCAGTTACAATGGACAGGGCGCCTACGAGCAGTACGTC. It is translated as CASSYNGQGAYEQYV.

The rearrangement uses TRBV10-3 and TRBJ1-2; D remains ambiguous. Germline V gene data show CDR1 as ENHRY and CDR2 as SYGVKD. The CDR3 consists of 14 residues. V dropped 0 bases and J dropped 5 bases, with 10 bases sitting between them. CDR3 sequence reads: CAISESGPMYGYTF. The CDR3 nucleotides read TGTGCCATCAGTGAGTCGGGCCCAATGTATGGCTACACCTTC.

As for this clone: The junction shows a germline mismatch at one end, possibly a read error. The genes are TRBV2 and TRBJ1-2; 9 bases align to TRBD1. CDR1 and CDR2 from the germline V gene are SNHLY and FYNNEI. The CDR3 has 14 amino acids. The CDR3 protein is CASRTPWGQGLWRF. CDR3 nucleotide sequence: TGTGCCAGCCGCACGCCTTGGGGACAGGGACTATGGCGATTC.

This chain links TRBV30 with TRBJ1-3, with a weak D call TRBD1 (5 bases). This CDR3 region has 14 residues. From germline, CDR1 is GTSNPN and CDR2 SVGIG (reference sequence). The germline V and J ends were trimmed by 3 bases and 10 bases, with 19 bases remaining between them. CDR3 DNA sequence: TGTGCCTGGAGCGGGGACTTTCCGATAGAAACCATATATTTT. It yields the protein CAWSGDFPIETIYF. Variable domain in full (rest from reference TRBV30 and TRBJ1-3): SQTIHQWPATLVQPVGSPLSLECTVEGTSNPNLYWYRQAAGRGLQLLFYSVGIGQISSEVPQNLSASRPQDRQFILSSKKLLLSDSGFYLCAWSGDFPIETIYFGEGSWLTVV.

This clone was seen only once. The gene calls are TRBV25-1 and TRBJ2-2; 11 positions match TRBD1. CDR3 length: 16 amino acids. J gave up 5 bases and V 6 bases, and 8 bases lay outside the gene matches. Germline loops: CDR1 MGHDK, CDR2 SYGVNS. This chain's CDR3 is CASRQSGTGGTGELFF. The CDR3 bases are TGTGCCAGCAGACAGTCCGGGACAGGGGGAACCGGGGAGCTGTTTTTT.

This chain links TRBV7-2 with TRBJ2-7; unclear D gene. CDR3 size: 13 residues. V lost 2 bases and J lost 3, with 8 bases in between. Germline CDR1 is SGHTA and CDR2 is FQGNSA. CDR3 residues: CASSLYANYEQYV. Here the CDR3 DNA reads TGTGCCAGCAGCTTATACGCTAACTACGAGCAGTACGTC.

In nucleotides, the CDR3 is TGCGCCAGCAGCTTAAACGGGGGATTAGCCGGTGGCACCATATATTTT. Encoded protein: CASSLNGGLAGGTIYF. This chain links TRBV5-1 with TRBJ1-3, with TRBD1 as a possible D gene (5 bases). CDR1 is SGHRS, CDR2 YFSETQ, per germline. V lost 2 bases, J lost 9 bases, and 21 bases lay in between. The CDR3 has 16 residues.

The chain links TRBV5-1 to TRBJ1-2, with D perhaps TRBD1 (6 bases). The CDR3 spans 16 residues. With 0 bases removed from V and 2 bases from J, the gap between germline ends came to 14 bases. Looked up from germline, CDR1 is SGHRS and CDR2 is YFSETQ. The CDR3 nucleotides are TGCGCCAGCAGCTTGGATTTCAGGGGAGGGAACTATGGCTACACCTTC. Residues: CASSLDFRGGNYGYTF.

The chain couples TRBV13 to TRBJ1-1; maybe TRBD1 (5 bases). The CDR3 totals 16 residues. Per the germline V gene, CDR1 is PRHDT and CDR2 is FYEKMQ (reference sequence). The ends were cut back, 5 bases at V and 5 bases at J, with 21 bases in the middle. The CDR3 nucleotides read TGTGCCAGCAGCGAGGGGACTTTCCGGAGGGGAACTGAAGCTTTCTTT. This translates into CASSEGTFRRGTEAFF.

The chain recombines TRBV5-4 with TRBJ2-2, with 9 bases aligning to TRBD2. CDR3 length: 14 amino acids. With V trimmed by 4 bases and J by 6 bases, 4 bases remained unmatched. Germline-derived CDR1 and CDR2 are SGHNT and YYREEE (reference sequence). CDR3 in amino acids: CASSDGLASGELFF. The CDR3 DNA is TGTGCCAGCAGCGACGGACTAGCGTCCGGGGAGCTGTTTTTT.

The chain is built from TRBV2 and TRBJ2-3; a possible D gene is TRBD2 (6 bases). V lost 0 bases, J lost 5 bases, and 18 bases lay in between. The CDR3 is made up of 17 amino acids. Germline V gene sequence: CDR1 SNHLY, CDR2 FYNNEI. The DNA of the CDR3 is TGTGCCAGCAGTGAAGCGAGATACGGGGAGGTCAGAGATACGCAGTATTTT. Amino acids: CASSEARYGEVRDTQYF.

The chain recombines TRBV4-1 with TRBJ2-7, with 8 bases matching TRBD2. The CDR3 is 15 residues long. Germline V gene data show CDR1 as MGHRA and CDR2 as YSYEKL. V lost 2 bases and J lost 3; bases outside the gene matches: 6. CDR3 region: CASSQLPTSDYEQYV. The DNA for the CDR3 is TGCGCCAGCAGCCAATTACCGACTAGCGACTACGAGCAGTACGTC.

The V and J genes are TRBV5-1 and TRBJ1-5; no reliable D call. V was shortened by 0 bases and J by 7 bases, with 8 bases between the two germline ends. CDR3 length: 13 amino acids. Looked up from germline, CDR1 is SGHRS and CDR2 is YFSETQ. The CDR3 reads CASSLDSGQPQHF. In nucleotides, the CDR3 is TGCGCCAGCAGCTTGGATTCGGGGCAGCCCCAGCATTTT.

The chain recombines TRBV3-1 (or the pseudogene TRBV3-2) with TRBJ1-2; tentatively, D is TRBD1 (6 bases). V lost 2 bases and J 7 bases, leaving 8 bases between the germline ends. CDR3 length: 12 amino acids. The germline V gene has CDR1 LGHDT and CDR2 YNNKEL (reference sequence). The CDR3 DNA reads TGTGCCAGCAGCCAAACAGGGTTTGGCTACACCTTC. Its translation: CASSQTGFGYTF.

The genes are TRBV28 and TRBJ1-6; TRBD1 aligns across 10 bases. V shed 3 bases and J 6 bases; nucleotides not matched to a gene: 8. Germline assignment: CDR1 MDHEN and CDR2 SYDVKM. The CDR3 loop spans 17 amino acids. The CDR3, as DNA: TGTGCCAGCAGTTTCCCCCCGGGACAGGGGCTTAATTCACCCCTCCACTTT. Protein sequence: CASSFPPGQGLNSPLHF.

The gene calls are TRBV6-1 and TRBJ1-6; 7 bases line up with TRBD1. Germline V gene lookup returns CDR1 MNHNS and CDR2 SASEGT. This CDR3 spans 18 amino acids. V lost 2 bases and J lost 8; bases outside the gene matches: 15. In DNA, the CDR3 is TGTGCCAGCAGTGAATCCTTCGGACGGGCAGGGGGGTATTCACCCCTCCACTTT. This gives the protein CASSESFGRAGGYSPLHF.